This T cell receptor beta chain was profiled in a study of cytomegalovirus exposure and HLA in healthy donors. The PCR contained 60 Vbeta and 13 Jbeta primers. This table comes from immunoSEQ multiplex PCR, and its TCRdb copy is limited to in-frame clones, with some not included. This sample has some 160,000 clones; around 80% occur once, and the top ten carry nearly 8.5%. The germline CDR1 and CDR2 sequences are SGDLS and YYNGEE. The CDR3 extends over 13 amino acids. The sequencing input was PBMCs. The chain combines TRBV9 with TRBJ2-2; perhaps TRBD2 as D (5 bases). This TCR was sampled from a male donor in good health and CMV-seropositive. The CDR3 DNA reads TGTGCAACCTTACGGGAGAACACCGGGGAGCTGTTTTTT. It yields the protein CATLRENTGELFF.